This paragraph covers one TCR beta chain sequence. Germline loops: CDR1 SGHKS, CDR2 YYEKEE (reference sequence). The CDR3 has 13 residues. The V gene lost 2 bases and the J gene lost 4 bases, with 10 bases spanning the gap. These data come from a study of OX40 agonist ivuxolimab in advanced cancers. Across the whole study: A mean age of around 60 years, range 23 to 79, was recorded, and approximately 80% were male.

Autoimmune disease history or systemic immunosuppression led to patients being barred. TCRdb keeps only in-frame clones here, not all; method: immunoSEQ multiplex PCR. The sample has some 78,000 clones, approximately 90% seen once. The sequence was collected from an adult with an advanced solid tumor such as melanoma, head and neck, liver or kidney cancer. The rearrangement links TRBV5-5 to TRBJ2-7, with no clear D. Sequencing was performed on CD4+ or CD8+ T cells sorted from blood, taken in a trial of the OX40 agonist ivuxolimab. CDR3 sequence reads: CASSFDGKYEQYF. The DNA of the CDR3 is TGTGCCAGCAGCTTCGACGGAAAGTACGAGCAGTACTTC.